A single sample gave rise to the 18 T cell receptor beta chains below, sequenced in a study of T cell changes during pregnancy in multiple sclerosis. Here immunoSEQ multiplex PCR was the method, and the copy in TCRdb shows in-frame clones only, minus some. This table holds approximately 52,000 clones, roughly 88% found once. This specimen was CD4+ T cells from peripheral blood mononuclear cells, taken in the second trimester of pregnancy. All receptors derive from a female donor with multiple sclerosis, enrolled in a pregnancy study.

The genes are TRBV18 and TRBJ2-7; D is perhaps TRBD1 (6 bases). The CDR3 spans 16 residues. Trimming stripped 1 base from V and 0 bases from J, with 13 bases between. In germline, CDR1 is KGHSH, CDR2 LQKENI. The CDR3 sequence: CASSPQQGHGSYEQYF. In DNA, the CDR3 is TGTGCCAGCTCACCACAACAGGGCCATGGCTCCTACGAGCAGTACTTC.

This chain joins TRBV10-3 and TRBJ1-5; 8 bases are shared with TRBD1. This CDR3 region has 12 residues. Germline V gene lookup returns CDR1 ENHRY and CDR2 SYGVKD. V lost 9 bases, J lost 7 bases, and 5 bases stayed unmatched. CDR3 in DNA: TGTGCCATTGGCAGGGACAGGCAGCCCCAGCATTTT. It is translated as CAIGRDRQPQHF.

The chain couples TRBV28 to TRBJ2-5, with TRBD2 identical over 14 bases. J gave up 5 bases and V 7 bases, and 6 bases lay outside the gene matches. The CDR3 sequence is 15 residues long. The V gene's germline CDR1 is MDHEN and CDR2 SYDVKM. The DNA for the CDR3 is TGTGCCAGCACCGGACTAGCGGGAGGCGGTGAGACCCAGTACTTC. Encoded protein: CASTGLAGGGETQYF. Full variable domain (remainder filled in from reference TRBV28 and TRBJ2-5): DVKVTQSSRYLVKRTGEKVFLECVQDMDHENMFWYRQDPGLGLRLIYFSYDVKMKEKGDIPEGYSVSREKKERFSLILESASTNQTSMYLCASTGLAGGGETQYFGPGTRLLVL.

The V and J genes are TRBV5-1 and TRBJ2-5, with D tentatively TRBD2 (5 bases). Trimming stripped 1 base from V and 5 bases from J, with 15 bases between. In germline, CDR1 is SGHRS, CDR2 YFSETQ. The CDR3 runs to 15 residues. This CDR3 reads CASSLSAGTGETQYF. In nucleotides, the CDR3 is TGCGCCAGCAGCTTGTCCGCGGGTACCGGGGAGACCCAGTACTTC.

The chain recombines TRBV7-9 with TRBJ2-5; D unresolved. V shed 0 bases and J shed 0 bases, with 11 bases lying between them. Germline-derived CDR1 and CDR2 are SEHNR and FQNEAQ (reference sequence). The CDR3 runs to 16 residues. CDR3: CASSLAGVLHQETQYF. DNA of the CDR3: TGTGCCAGCAGCTTAGCGGGCGTGCTACACCAAGAGACCCAGTACTTC.

The chain is built from TRBV28 and TRBJ2-1, with TRBD2 identical over 10 bases. The CDR3 runs to 14 residues. Germline V lookup: CDR1 MDHEN, CDR2 SYDVKM. V shed 3 bases, J shed 4 bases, and the junction held 0 bases outside the gene matches. The CDR3 DNA reads as TGTGCCAGCAGTTTTAGCGGGAGGTACAATGAGCAGTTCTTC. This encodes CASSFSGRYNEQFF.

With respect to this clone: Other DNA sequences in the same sample also yield this CDR3. This chain connects TRBV18 to TRBJ2-7, with 11 bases lining up with TRBD1. With 2 bases clipped from V and 3 bases from J, the junction kept 0 bases outside the gene matches. CDR3 length: 14 amino acids. Germline-derived CDR1 and CDR2 are KGHSH and LQKENI. CDR3 loop: CASSPGTGGYEQYF. In DNA, the CDR3 is TGTGCCAGCTCACCAGGGACAGGGGGCTACGAGCAGTACTTC.

This rearrangement joins TRBV4-1 to TRBJ1-1; no firm D call. The germline V gene encodes CDR1 MGHRA and CDR2 YSYEKL. The CDR3 sequence is 17 residues long. V dropped 1 base and J dropped 0 bases, with 15 bases sitting between them. The CDR3 is CASSQGLRQLLNTEAFF. The CDR3 DNA is TGCGCCAGCAGCCAAGGATTGAGGCAGCTTTTGAACACTGAAGCTTTCTTT.

J is TRBJ2-5 and V is TRBV29-1, with D maybe TRBD2 (6 bases). The V gene's germline CDR1 is SQVTM and CDR2 ANQGSEA. Trimming removed 5 bases from V and 5 bases from J, with 12 bases in between. This CDR3 spans 12 amino acids. The CDR3 coding sequence is TGCAGCGTTATGGAGGGGTTGGAGACCCAGTACTTC. Translation gives CSVMEGLETQYF. Filled out from reference TRBV29-1 and TRBJ2-5, the complete variable domain reads SAVISQKPSRDICQRGTSLTIQCQVDSQVTMMFWYRQQPGQSLTLIATANQGSEATYESGFVIDKFPISRPNLTFSTLTVSNMSPEDSSIYLCSVMEGLETQYFGPGTRLLVL.

This rearrangement joins TRBV28 to TRBJ2-1; the match to TRBD2 covers 8 bases. The V gene end was trimmed by 5 bases and the J gene end by 0 bases; junction bases not matched to a gene: 9. Germline CDR1 reads MDHEN; CDR2 reads SYDVKM. The CDR3 covers 17 residues. CDR3 in DNA: TGTGCCAGCAGTGTAACGGGGGGGGGCCTCTCCTACAATGAGCAGTTCTTC. This encodes CASSVTGGGLSYNEQFF.

The chain carries TRBV7-2 and TRBJ2-6, with D possibly being TRBD1 (6 bases). CDR1 is SGHTA and CDR2 is FQGNSA in the germline V gene. Trimming left V 4 bases short and J 0 bases short, with 10 bases between. The CDR3 is 16 residues long. The CDR3 is CASSSQGFSGANVLTF. CDR3 coding DNA: TGTGCCAGCAGCTCACAGGGTTTCTCTGGGGCCAACGTCCTGACTTTC. The variable domain in full, with the rest retrieved from reference TRBV7-2 and TRBJ2-6, is GAGVSQSPSNKVTEKGKDVELRCDPISGHTALYWYRQSLGQGLEFLIYFQGNSAPDKSGLPSDRFSAERTGGSVSTLTIQRTQQEDSAVYLCASSSQGFSGANVLTFGAGSRLTVL.

DNA of the CDR3: TGTGCCAGCACCGGACAGGGCGGTGGCTACACCTTC. This translates into CASTGQGGGYTF. J is TRBJ1-2 and V is TRBV6-6, with 8 bases lining up with TRBD1. Germline V lookup: CDR1 MNHNY, CDR2 SVGAGI (reference sequence). This CDR3 has 12 amino acids. V trimming: 7 bases; J trimming: 7 bases; junction bases outside the gene matches: 5.

This sequence joins TRBV6-1 and TRBJ2-7; TRBD2 matches 14 bases. CDR3 size: 14 residues. Germline CDR1 reads MNHNS; CDR2 reads SASEGT. The V segment lost 4 bases and the J segment 11 bases; nucleotides outside the gene matches: 7. The CDR3 region has the DNA TGTGCCAGCAGTGTCAAGGGACTAGCGGGGGCCGAGTACTTC. It encodes CASSVKGLAGAEYF.

The chain carries TRBV2 and TRBJ2-3; perhaps TRBD2 as D (6 bases). The CDR3 totals 15 residues. V was pared by 2 bases and J by 4 bases, with 13 bases between. Germline V lookup: CDR1 SNHLY, CDR2 FYNNEI. The CDR3, as DNA: TGTGCCAGCAGTGAATTGGAGGGTTTGGCAGATACGCAGTATTTT. This encodes CASSELEGLADTQYF.

The chain carries TRBV10-3 and TRBJ2-5, with no clear D. Trimming removed 1 base at V and 5 bases at J, with 5 bases between. CDR1 is ENHRY and CDR2 is SYGVKD in the germline V gene. The CDR3 is 12 amino acids. The CDR3 DNA sequence: TGTGCCATCAGTGAGTTGCGGGAGACCCAGTACTTC. Amino acid sequence: CAISELRETQYF.

The rearrangement uses TRBV19 and TRBJ2-5; D is uncertain. Germline values: CDR1 LNHDA, CDR2 SQIVND (reference sequence). This CDR3 comprises 12 residues. V gave up 2 bases and J gave up 4 bases, with 5 bases separating them. CDR3 loop: CASSIRLETQYF. The CDR3 DNA reads as TGTGCCAGTAGTATACGGTTAGAGACCCAGTACTTC.

The CDR3 here is CASSLRQDPYEQYF. The DNA for the CDR3 is TGTGCCAGCAGTTTGCGACAGGACCCCTACGAGCAGTACTTC. This sequence joins TRBV28 and TRBJ2-7, with D maybe TRBD1 (6 bases). Per the germline V gene, CDR1 is MDHEN and CDR2 is SYDVKM. CDR3 length: 14 amino acids. V dropped 3 bases and J dropped 2 bases, with 11 bases sitting between them.

The rearrangement links TRBV7-9 to TRBJ1-1; TRBD1 is a possible D gene (5 bases). In germline, CDR1 is SEHNR, CDR2 FQNEAQ (reference sequence). The ends were cut back, 1 base at V and 10 bases at J, with 16 bases in the middle. CDR3 size: 14 residues. This CDR3 reads CASSLDGGNSGAFF. CDR3 DNA: TGTGCCAGCAGCTTAGACGGGGGGAATTCGGGAGCTTTCTTT.